Described below is a single TCR beta chain sequence and its context. This clonotype comes out as medium-sized (0.01 to 0.1%) from its frequency, since no count is listed. What this receptor recognizes is not known. Looking up the germline V gene yields CDR1 MNHNS and CDR2 SASEGT. CDR3 length: 14 amino acids, cysteine to phenylalanine. The record lacks a DNA sequence. The library was obtained by 10x single-cell sequencing. 10X Genomics single-cell V(D)J and 5' gene-expression libraries were used to profile CSF cells. CSF single-cell TCR libraries were sequenced on an Illumina NextSeq550. The published analysis was carried out like this. V(D)J reads were aligned to the vdj-GRCh38 alts ensemble 2.0.0 reference and were analysed with the Cell Ranger vdj pipeline. Cell barcodes sharing the same set of productive CDR3 nucleotide sequences were defined as clonotypes. To link clonality with transcriptional profiles, clonotype information was added to the Seurat v3.0 gene-expression metadata. Any CSF cell with more than 1,800 genes, more than 7,500 UMIs or more than 10% mitochondrial reads was removed. To find TCRs with known antigen specificity, CDR3-beta sequences were matched against VDJdb. Network analysis of clone sharing used the R package qgraph and included only TCRs with complete alpha and beta chains. Once TCRdb had reprocessed the reads, it stored one entry per CDR3 protein sequence and supplied no DNA. The V and J calls were determined by TCRdb, not by the authors. The sample's table lists a count of roughly 1,100 distinct CDR3 sequences. The ten largest make up over 6.5% of the sample.

All participants were free of acute infectious disease and in good physical condition. For droplet-based sequencing, live CSF cells were sorted using a live/dead marker. CSF was obtained by lumbar puncture, and immune cells were pelleted by centrifugation at 300g. Each CSF sample was checked for red blood cells, and any sample showing blood contamination was excluded. CSF cells were cryopreserved by placing the cells in freezing medium, freezing the cells overnight at -80 degrees C, and then storing the cells in liquid nitrogen. Before analysis, CSF samples had been stored for less than six months. The data were taken from a study of CD8 T cells in cerebrospinal fluid in Alzheimer's disease (dated by TCRdb to about 2020). About the study as a whole: CSF T cell clonal expansion was assessed with two single-cell approaches: plate-based nested PCR sequencing and droplet-based sequencing. The study examined whether cerebrospinal fluid from healthy elderly individuals and from patients with neurodegenerative disease contained clonally expanded T cells. A total of some 25 samples were covered by the CSF gene-expression analysis, which included Parkinson's disease patients. In the droplet-based CSF analysis comparing patients with controls, roughly 10 healthy controls (around 11,000 cells) and roughly 10 patients with MCI or Alzheimer's disease (more than 9,500 cells) were included. Paper-wide results and their limitations: It was cautioned by the authors that a causal link between EBV and Alzheimer's disease is not established by the detection of EBV-specific TCRs in CSF. In pooled data, a highly expanded clone (at least 3% of TCRs) occurred in 1 of 10 healthy subjects versus 4 of 6 Alzheimer's patients. Only samples with detectable clones (approximately 11 healthy, 5 MCI, 5 AD, 6 PD) were included in the overall clonality comparison. The EBV-specific clones were neither the most highly expanded clones nor enriched among patients. Compared with controls, patients with MCI or Alzheimer's disease had a higher percentage of their CSF TCRs made up by the single largest clone.

Material: cerebrospinal fluid. This receptor was obtained from a human donor in good health. Recombination connected TRBV6-1 to TRBJ2-5. CDR3 protein: CASSDGQVKETQYF.